A selection of T cell receptor beta chains follows, all from one sample in a study of siplizumab effects on memory and regulatory T cells. Assay: immunoSEQ multiplex PCR; the TCRdb copy retains only in-frame clones and omits some. The sample shows 100,000 or so clones, just under 95% of them seen only once. Input material: non-Treg CD4+ T cells sorted from blood. Receptors were obtained from a human donor in good health. Both conserved end residues are part of each CDR3. A D gene is named only where the DNA matches it firmly. A row's size may be missing; if present it is once, few, many or a size class.

clone size	V gene	D gene	CDR3 length	J gene	CDR3 protein	CDR3 DNA
.	TRBV10-3	TRBD1	17	TRBJ2-1	CAISENSIRDRGNEQFF	TGTGCCATCAGTGAGAACTCCATCCGGGACAGGGGCAATGAGCAGTTCTTC
.	TRBV4-1	.	17	TRBJ2-3	CASSLLTGTLSTDTQYF	TGCGCCAGCAGCCTTTTGACCGGGACGCTTAGCACAGATACGCAGTATTTT
.	TRBV5-5	.	14	TRBJ1-1	CASSLNLVYTEAFF	TGTGCCAGCAGCTTGAATTTGGTGTACACTGAAGCTTTCTTT
.	TRBV5-1	TRBD1	17	TRBJ1-6	CASKESSGQGVGSPLHF	TGCGCCAGCAAGGAAAGCTCAGGACAGGGGGTGGGTTCACCCCTCCACTTT
few	TRBV7-9	.	16	TRBJ1-6	CASSPRVGTPNSPLHF	TGTGCCAGCAGCCCCCGGGTTGGTACACCAAATTCACCCCTCCACTTT
.	TRBV7-3	.	17	TRBJ2-1	CASSFHHLGQTNNEQFF	TGTGCCAGCAGCTTCCACCACCTCGGACAGACTAACAATGAGCAGTTCTTC
.	TRBV27	TRBD2	15	TRBJ2-7	CASRSGGAFGYEQYF	TGTGCCAGCCGGAGCGGGGGGGCCTTTGGTTACGAGCAGTACTTC
.	TRBV9	.	14	TRBJ2-1	CASSVVAGKGEQFF	TGTGCCAGCAGCGTAGTGGCGGGGAAGGGTGAGCAGTTCTTC
.	TRBV7-2	TRBD1	15	TRBJ1-3	CASGYRTGGGNTIYF	TGTGCCAGCGGCTACAGGACAGGGGGAGGAAACACCATATATTTT
once	TRBV11-2	TRBD1	16	TRBJ1-4	CASSLDRNRGYEKLFF	TGTGCCAGCAGCTTAGATCGGAACAGGGGATATGAAAAACTGTTTTTT
once	TRBV12-5	TRBD1	14	TRBJ1-1	CASGPGGLASEAFF	TGTGCTAGTGGTCCAGGGGGCTTAGCCTCTGAAGCTTTCTTT
.	TRBV18	.	14	TRBJ1-4	CATHLGGDNEKLFF	TGTGCCACCCACCTGGGTGGGGATAATGAAAAACTGTTTTTT
.	TRBV6-6	.	12	TRBJ1-1	CASSPRRDKTFF	TGTGCCAGCAGCCCCAGAAGGGACAAAACTTTCTTT
.	TRBV7-2	.	13	TRBJ2-5	CASRRGYQETQYF	TGTGCCAGCAGACGAGGATACCAAGAGACCCAGTACTTC
.	TRBV6-1	.	18	TRBJ1-1	CASSEAEWGSRVNTEAFF	TGTGCCAGCAGTGAAGCTGAATGGGGGTCGCGGGTGAACACTGAAGCTTTCTTT
once	TRBV7-2	.	13	TRBJ2-7	CASSQGLPNEQYF	TGTGCCAGCAGCCAGGGACTGCCAAACGAGCAGTACTTC
.	TRBV28	TRBD1	14	TRBJ1-5	CASSPGTGNQPQHF	TGTGCCAGCAGTCCCGGGACAGGCAATCAGCCCCAGCATTTT
.	TRBV19	TRBD1	15	TRBJ1-2	CASSTGQGPTYGYTF	TGTGCCAGTAGTACGGGACAGGGACCCACTTATGGCTACACCTTC
once	TRBV19	TRBD2	17	TRBJ2-5	CASSIRLGAGRLETQYF	TGTGCCAGTAGTATTCGGTTGGGAGCGGGGCGATTAGAGACCCAGTACTTC
.	TRBV7-2	.	15	TRBJ1-3	CASSLAGSSGNTIYF	TGTGCCAGCAGCTTAGCGGGTAGCTCTGGAAACACCATATATTTT
.	TRBV7-3	TRBD1	18	TRBJ2-1	CASSLLPPGTGALNEQFF	TGTGCCAGCAGCTTACTCCCACCCGGGACAGGGGCCCTCAATGAGCAGTTCTTC
.	TRBV21-1	.	13	TRBJ2-7	CASSTELESEQYF	TGTGCCAGCAGCACAGAACTAGAATCCGAGCAGTACTTC
.	TRBV7-3	.	12	TRBJ1-5	CASSMGSQPQHF	TGTGCCAGCAGCATGGGGAGTCAGCCCCAGCATTTT
.	TRBV2	.	11	TRBJ2-1	CASSEVGEQFF	TGTGCCAGCAGTGAGGTGGGTGAGCAGTTCTTC
.	TRBV7-2	.	13	TRBJ1-1	CASSREMNTEAFF	TGTGCCAGCAGCAGGGAGATGAACACTGAAGCTTTCTTT
once	TRBV5-1	.	14	TRBJ2-2	CASSLDLGHGELFF	TGCGCCAGCAGCTTGGATTTAGGGCACGGGGAGCTGTTTTTT
.	TRBV28	.	13	TRBJ2-7	CASTPTGSYEQYF	TGTGCCAGCACACCAACGGGAAGCTACGAGCAGTACTTC
.	TRBV7-9	.	15	TRBJ1-2	CASSAFGDSDYGYTF	TGTGCCAGCAGCGCCTTCGGGGATTCGGACTATGGCTACACCTTC
.	TRBV5-1	TRBD2	14	TRBJ2-1	CASKLAGAYNEQFF	TGCGCCAGCAAACTAGCGGGGGCCTACAATGAGCAGTTCTTC
.	TRBV5-4	TRBD2	16	TRBJ2-3	CASSRTSGGITDTQYF	TGTGCCAGCAGCAGAACTAGCGGGGGGATCACAGATACGCAGTATTTT
once	TRBV11-3	TRBD1	14	TRBJ2-1	CASSWGQGSNEQFF	TGTGCCAGCAGCTGGGGACAGGGAAGCAATGAGCAGTTCTTC
.	TRBV21-1	.	13	TRBJ2-7	CASNRDRVDEQYF	TGTGCCAGCAACCGGGACAGGGTCGACGAGCAGTACTTC
.	TRBV4-3	.	13	TRBJ2-7	CASSFLGGYEQYF	TGCGCCAGCAGCTTCCTAGGGGGATACGAGCAGTACTTC
.	TRBV25-1	TRBD2	15	TRBJ2-1	CASSELAGGLNEQFF	TGTGCCAGCAGTGAACTAGCGGGGGGGCTCAATGAGCAGTTCTTC
.	TRBV6-5	.	13	TRBJ1-1	CASSYSQNTEAFF	TGTGCCAGCAGTTACTCTCAGAACACTGAAGCTTTCTTT
.	TRBV4-2	TRBD2	14	TRBJ2-5	CASSQGDYKETQYF	TGTGCCAGCAGCCAAGGGGACTATAAAGAGACCCAGTACTTC
.	TRBV5-4	TRBD1	15	TRBJ1-4	CASTQQGATNEKLFF	TGTGCCAGCACCCAACAGGGGGCAACTAATGAAAAACTGTTTTTT
.	TRBV18	.	14	TRBJ1-2	CASSPPRPNYGYTF	TGTGCCAGCTCACCCCCCAGGCCTAACTATGGCTACACCTTC
.	TRBV4-1	.	15	TRBJ1-5	CASSSSSVGPQPQHF	TGCGCCAGCAGCTCATCGTCGGTGGGACCTCAGCCCCAGCATTTT
.	TRBV7-2	TRBD1	14	TRBJ1-1	CASSMWTGFTEAFF	TGTGCCAGCAGCATGTGGACAGGGTTCACTGAAGCTTTCTTT
.	TRBV5-6	.	14	TRBJ1-6	CASSGGRSYSPLHF	TGTGCCAGCAGCGGCGGAAGGTCGTATTCACCCCTCCACTTT
.	TRBV6-1	.	10	TRBJ1-5	CASSWEPQHF	TGTGCCAGCAGTTGGGAGCCCCAGCATTTT
.	TRBV9	TRBD1	16	TRBJ2-2	CASSVMQGAGTGELFF	TGTGCCAGCAGCGTCATGCAGGGGGCTGGGACCGGGGAGCTGTTTTTT
.	TRBV6-1	TRBD1	14	TRBJ2-3	CASSWTGSTDTQYF	TGTGCCAGCAGCTGGACAGGGAGCACAGATACGCAGTATTTT
.	TRBV7-9	.	13	TRBJ2-1	CASSRDGGNEQFF	TGTGCCAGCAGCCGGGACGGGGGCAATGAGCAGTTCTTC
.	TRBV5-4	.	13	TRBJ2-7	CASSLGLLKEQYF	TGTGCCAGCAGCTTGGGGTTATTAAAAGAGCAGTACTTC
.	TRBV6-4	TRBD1	14	TRBJ1-2	CASSPTGRQGGYTF	TGTGCCAGCAGCCCGACAGGGAGACAGGGTGGCTACACCTTC
once	TRBV2	.	14	TRBJ2-7	CASTIGAGTYEQYF	TGTGCCAGCACGATAGGGGCAGGGACCTACGAGCAGTACTTC
.	TRBV27	.	22	TRBJ2-2	CASSFYSPRGFVDLANTGELFF	TGTGCCAGCAGTTTTTATAGCCCCCGGGGGTTTGTGGACCTCGCGAACACCGGGGAGCTGTTTTTT
.	TRBV2	.	14	TRBJ1-1	CASSVTQMNTEAFF	TGTGCCAGCAGTGTGACACAGATGAACACTGAAGCTTTCTTT